The 6 T cell receptor beta chains given below trace back to one sample, sequenced in a study of radiotherapy plus CTLA-4 blockade in lung cancer. Measured with immunoSEQ multiplex PCR; TCRdb has only the in-frame clones, and not every one. This table has tens of thousands of clones, approximately 85% appearing once. Here the sequenced sample was peripheral blood, taken from a patient treated with radiotherapy plus ipilimumab. Source of these receptors: a human donor with non-small cell lung cancer whose response to radiotherapy plus ipilimumab could not be evaluated.

This clone was detected once. The J gene is TRBJ2-3, the V gene TRBV5-4; 13 nucleotides align to TRBD2. CDR1 and CDR2 (germline): SGHNT, YYREEE (reference sequence). The V segment lost 4 bases and the J segment 4 bases; nucleotides outside the gene matches: 3. The CDR3 has 15 amino acids. For the CDR3, the DNA is TGTGCCAGCAGCCCCGGACTAGCGGGAGCAGATACGCAGTATTTT. The encoded protein is CASSPGLAGADTQYF. The variable domain in full, completed from reference TRBV5-4 and TRBJ2-3, reads ETGVTQSPTHLIKTRGQQVTLRCSSQSGHNTVSWYQQALGQGPQFIFQYYREEENGRGNFPPRFSGLQFPNYSSELNVNALELDDSALYLCASSPGLAGADTQYFGPGTRLTVL.

This sequence joins TRBV6-1 and TRBJ1-5; no definite D call. The germline CDR1 and CDR2 sequences are MNHNS and SASEGT. The V gene lost 2 bases and the J gene lost 0 bases, with 14 bases spanning the gap. This CDR3 region has 17 residues. This CDR3 reads CASSEIFWAYSNQPQHF. CDR3 sequence (DNA): TGTGCCAGCAGTGAAATTTTTTGGGCCTATAGCAATCAGCCCCAGCATTTT.

The chain combines TRBV7-3 with TRBJ2-7; weak D call: TRBD1 (7 bases). Trimming took 5 bases from V and 4 from J, leaving 12 bases between them. The CDR3 totals 13 residues. CDR1 and CDR2 (germline): SGHTA, FQGTGA. The CDR3 DNA sequence: TGTGCCAGCAGCCCGACAGGGACTTACGAGCAGTACTTC. Translated: CASSPTGTYEQYF.

The chain links TRBV2 to TRBJ2-5; the D gene is possibly TRBD2 (6 bases). Germline CDR1 reads SNHLY; CDR2 reads FYNNEI. V was trimmed by 6 bases and J by 11 bases, leaving 19 bases between them. The CDR3 totals 13 residues. The CDR3 nucleotides are TGTGCCAGCAGCCCTGGACTACCCGGCCAGCAGTACTTC. Protein sequence: CASSPGLPGQQYF.

Here the CDR3 DNA reads TGTGCCAGCAGCTCCCGGGAGGGACCGCAGTATTTT. Encoded protein: CASSSREGPQYF. The rearrangement joins TRBV7-3 to TRBJ2-3; 8 bases agree with TRBD2. The CDR3 is made up of 12 amino acids. CDR1 is SGHTA and CDR2 is FQGTGA in the germline V gene. The V segment lost 4 bases and the J segment 10 bases; nucleotides outside the gene matches: 4.

CDR3 in amino acids: CASSDPETASPLHF. DNA for the CDR3: TGTGCCAGCAGTGATCCGGAGACAGCCTCACCCCTCCACTTT. V usage is TRBV25-1 and J usage is TRBJ1-6, with D perhaps matching TRBD1 (5 bases). The CDR3 extends over 14 amino acids. CDR1 MGHDK and CDR2 SYGVNS come from the germline V gene. V lost 3 bases and J lost 10, with 13 bases in between.